The T cell receptor (beta chain) under discussion was sequenced for a study of metastatic and nonmetastatic thyroid tumors. Study information: Repertoire comparisons spanned blood and tumor or nodule tissue from malignant and benign thyroid patients.

Study-wide points: For both blood and tumor, malignant thyroid tumors reportedly showed significantly higher TCR beta diversity than benign nodules did.

There are 18 residues in the CDR3. Germline CDR1 and CDR2: MNHNS and SASEGT. The trim removed 2 bases at V and 1 base at J, leaving 6 bases unmatched. Every patient was untreated before thyroid surgery. Original data processing: In papillary thyroid cancer, a distant-metastasis classifier was built using CDR3 differences across clinicopathological groups. Using MiXCR, TCRdb re-called clones from the PCR reads. These V and J calls originate from TCRdb's pipeline instead of the authors' own analysis. This sample yields 25,000 to 35,000 clones, of which about 32% are seen a single time; approximately 30% belongs to the top ten. This clone has at least ten counts. Its antigen is unidentified.

The V gene is TRBV6-1, the J gene TRBJ1-4, with 11 positions matching TRBD1. This sequence originates from a female donor with papillary thyroid cancer or a benign thyroid nodule (not recorded which). Some clones in this sample may be carry-over from other donors' samples. The sequencing sample was made of blood. The CDR3 DNA reads as TGTGCCAGCAGTGAAAGGAAGGGACAGGGGGTAACTAATGAAAAACTGTTTTTT. It codes for CASSERKGQGVTNEKLFF.